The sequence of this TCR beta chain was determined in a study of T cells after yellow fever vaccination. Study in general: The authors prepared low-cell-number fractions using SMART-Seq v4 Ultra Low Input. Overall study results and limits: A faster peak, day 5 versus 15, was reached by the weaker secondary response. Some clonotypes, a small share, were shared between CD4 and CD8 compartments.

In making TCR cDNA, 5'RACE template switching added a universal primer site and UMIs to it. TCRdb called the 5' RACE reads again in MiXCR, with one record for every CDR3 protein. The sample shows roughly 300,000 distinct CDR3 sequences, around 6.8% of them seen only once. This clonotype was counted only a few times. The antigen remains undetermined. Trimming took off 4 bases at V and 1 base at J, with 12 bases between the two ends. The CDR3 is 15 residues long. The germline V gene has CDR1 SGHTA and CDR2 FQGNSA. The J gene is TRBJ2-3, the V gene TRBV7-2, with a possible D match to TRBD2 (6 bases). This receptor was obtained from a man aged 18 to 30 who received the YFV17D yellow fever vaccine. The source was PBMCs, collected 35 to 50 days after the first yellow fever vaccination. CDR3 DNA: TGTGCCAGCAGCTCGACTAGTGCCCGCACAGATACGCAGTATTTT. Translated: CASSSTSARTDTQYF.